This TCR beta chain is drawn from a study of blood T cell repertoires in COVID-19. Recovered participants had two consecutive negative NP/OP PCR tests, healthcare professional clearance, or symptom resolution. This clone was counted between two and nine times. Sequenced by immunoSEQ multiplex PCR; TCRdb stores in-frame clones only, minus some. This sample has 300,000 to 350,000 clones, with over 75% found just once. Per germline, CDR1 ENHRY and CDR2 SYGVKD. The CDR3 is 14 residues long. V dropped 7 bases and J dropped 7; count of bases not matched to a gene: 8. This receptor was identified in a man aged 25 to 40 who had recovered from COVID-19. Material for sequencing was PBMCs or T cells enriched from blood (not recorded which). The V gene is TRBV10-3, the J gene TRBJ2-2; 8 nucleotides agree with TRBD2. CDR3 loop: CAIKSAGDHGELFF. The CDR3, as DNA: TGTGCCATCAAGTCAGCGGGGGATCACGGGGAGCTGTTTTTT.